A single sample is the source of the 15 T cell receptor beta chains below, sequenced in a study of radiation and T cells in renal cell carcinoma. Stated time point: baseline pretreatment blood. The treatment denotes: 15 Gy SBRT to primary tumor, nephrectomy 4 weeks later. Generated by immunoSEQ multiplex PCR, the TCRdb table keeps only in-frame clones and is missing some. Of 130,000 or so clones in the sample, approximately 87% were seen once. The sequencing here drew on blood, taken from a patient whose treatment included radiotherapy and nephrectomy. The receptor source for this set is a woman aged 45-60 years with renal cell carcinoma.

The rearrangement links TRBV7-9 to TRBJ2-7; 8 nucleotides line up with TRBD1. The CDR3 spans 15 residues. Germline V lookup: CDR1 SEHNR, CDR2 FQNEAQ (reference sequence). V dropped 5 bases and J dropped 5; count of bases not matched to a gene: 11. The CDR3 spells CASSPPGTGSHEQYF. The CDR3 DNA sequence: TGTGCCAGCAGCCCTCCAGGGACAGGATCCCACGAGCAGTACTTC.

V usage is TRBV29-1 and J usage is TRBJ1-2; the D gene is possibly TRBD1 (5 bases). Germline V gene lookup returns CDR1 SQVTM and CDR2 ANQGSEA. V shed 8 bases and J shed 7 bases, with 20 bases lying between them. This CDR3 has 13 residues. The CDR3 sequence: CSLGEGRHGGYTF. In nucleotides, the CDR3 is TGCAGCTTGGGGGAGGGAAGGCATGGTGGCTACACCTTC.

The chain combines TRBV4-3 with TRBJ2-5; 9 bases are shared with TRBD1. V shed 3 bases and J 1 base; nucleotides not matched to a gene: 3. This CDR3 spans 15 amino acids. The germline gives CDR1 LGHNA, CDR2 YSLEER. The CDR3 DNA reads TGCGCCAGCAGCCAGAGACAGGGGGGCCAAGAGACCCAGTACTTC. Translating it yields CASSQRQGGQETQYF.

This chain joins TRBV7-9 and TRBJ2-6; D may be TRBD1 (6 bases). The CDR3 has 16 residues. V was trimmed by 5 bases and J by 0 bases, leaving 11 bases between them. The germline gives CDR1 SEHNR, CDR2 FQNEAQ (reference sequence). This CDR3 is CASSQDRISGANVLTF. In DNA, the CDR3 is TGTGCCAGCAGCCAAGACAGGATCTCTGGGGCCAACGTCCTGACTTTC.

The chain is built from TRBV19 and TRBJ2-7, with TRBD1 matching over 8 bases. CDR3 size: 16 residues. V gave up 5 bases and J gave up 3 bases; unmatched junction bases: 12. Germline V CDR1 and CDR2: LNHDA, SQIVND (reference sequence). This CDR3 reads CASSQSPGQVFYEQYF. CDR3 nucleotide sequence: TGTGCCAGTAGTCAGTCTCCGGGACAGGTTTTCTACGAGCAGTACTTC. Combining the CDR3 with reference TRBV19 and TRBJ2-7 gives the whole variable domain DGGITQSPKYLFRKEGQNVTLSCEQNLNHDAMYWYRQDPGQGLRLIYYSQIVNDFQKGDIAEGYSVSREKKESFPLTVTSAQKNPTAFYLCASSQSPGQVFYEQYFGPGTRLTVT.

The chain links TRBV27 to TRBJ2-3, with TRBD2 matching over 13 bases. Germline V gene lookup returns CDR1 MNHEY and CDR2 SMNVEV (reference sequence). J lost 0 bases, V lost 5 bases, and 8 bases had no gene match. This CDR3 spans 18 amino acids. CDR3 bases: TGTGCCAGCAGTCCACTAGCGGGAGGGCCGACTAGCACAGATACGCAGTATTTT. Translating gives CASSPLAGGPTSTDTQYF.

This clone showed up just once. The chain combines TRBV9 with TRBJ2-7; D is ambiguous. V was trimmed by 0 bases and J by 5 bases, leaving 18 bases between them. The germline CDR1 and CDR2 sequences are SGDLS and YYNGEE. The CDR3 covers 16 residues. The chain's CDR3 is CASSVVLSSALDEQYF. Written as DNA, the CDR3 is TGTGCCAGCAGCGTAGTGTTAAGCTCGGCCCTCGACGAGCAGTACTTC.

V and J are TRBV7-2 and TRBJ2-2; possibly TRBD1 for D (6 bases). Germline loops: CDR1 SGHTA, CDR2 FQGNSA. The CDR3 totals 15 residues. Trimming removed 4 bases from V and 2 bases from J, with 11 bases in between. CDR3 sequence (DNA): TGTGCCAGCAGCTCAGGACAGATTAACACCGGGGAGCTGTTTTTT. Its protein product is CASSSGQINTGELFF.

The genes are TRBV18 and TRBJ2-7; TRBD1 agrees at 10 bases. The CDR3 extends over 15 amino acids. Trimming cost V 6 bases and J 2 bases; bases outside gene matches: 7. CDR1 is KGHSH, CDR2 LQKENI, per germline. The CDR3 DNA reads as TGTGCCAGCTCCCCATTGGGACAGGGGACCTACGAGCAGTACTTC. Protein sequence: CASSPLGQGTYEQYF.

The chain has TRBV4-3 and TRBJ2-7, with 8 bases lining up with TRBD2. The CDR3 totals 16 residues. Trimming cost V 1 base and J 0 bases; bases outside gene matches: 5. The germline V gene encodes CDR1 LGHNA and CDR2 YSLEER. In DNA form, the CDR3 reads TGCGCCAGCAGCCAAGCAACAGCGGGGGCCTCCTACGAGCAGTACTTC. This sequence encodes CASSQATAGASYEQYF.

This sequence joins TRBV5-6 and TRBJ1-1, with D perhaps matching TRBD1 (5 bases). V lost 0 bases to trimming and J lost 10 bases, with 10 bases between them. This CDR3 comprises 12 residues. Germline V gene lookup returns CDR1 SGHDT and CDR2 YYEEEE. CDR3 in DNA: TGTGCCAGCAGCTTGGAGCAGGGTGGAGCTTTCTTT. Residues: CASSLEQGGAFF.

This clone was seen more than once but under ten times. The chain has TRBV7-9 and TRBJ1-1; D is unresolved. This CDR3 contains 13 residues. The ends were cut back, 4 bases at V and 1 base at J, with 7 bases in the middle. CDR1 SEHNR and CDR2 FQNEAQ come from the germline V gene (reference sequence). The CDR3: CASSSMGNTEAFF. CDR3 in DNA: TGTGCCAGCAGCTCCATGGGGAACACTGAAGCTTTCTTT. The full variable domain, completed using reference TRBV7-9 and TRBJ1-1, is DTGVSQNPRHKITKRGQNVTFRCDPISEHNRLYWYRQTLGQGPEFLTYFQNEAQLEKSRLLSDRFSAERPKGSFSTLEIQRTEQGDSAMYLCASSSMGNTEAFFGQGTRLTVV.

The chain is built from TRBV9 and TRBJ2-1; D remains ambiguous. The length of the CDR3 is 15 residues. V was pared by 4 bases and J by 7 bases, with 18 bases between. Germline loops: CDR1 SGDLS, CDR2 YYNGEE. CDR3 sequence reads: CASSRTAGSKNEQFF. The CDR3 bases are TGTGCCAGCAGCCGAACGGCAGGCTCCAAGAATGAGCAGTTCTTC.

The gene calls are TRBV9 and TRBJ2-7, with 9 bases fitting TRBD2. CDR3 size: 16 residues. Germline CDR1 and CDR2: SGDLS and YYNGEE. The trim removed 0 bases at V and 7 bases at J, leaving 11 bases unmatched. The CDR3 DNA sequence: TGTGCCAGCAGCGTAGAGGGCGGGAGGGGCCTGGAGGAGCAGTACTTC. It codes for CASSVEGGRGLEEQYF. Filled out from reference TRBV9 and TRBJ2-7, the complete variable domain reads DSGVTQTPKHLITATGQRVTLRCSPRSGDLSVYWYQQSLDQGLQFLIQYYNGEERAKGNILERFSAQQFPDLHSELNLSSLELGDSALYFCASSVEGGRGLEEQYFGPGTRLTVT.

This clone was found many times. The V call is TRBV7-6, the J call TRBJ2-1; D might be TRBD1 or TRBD2, each matching 7 bases. CDR3 length: 15 amino acids. Trimming stripped 6 bases from V and 7 bases from J, with 19 bases between. CDR1 SGHVS and CDR2 FNYEAQ come from the germline V gene. The CDR3 is CASRPWPGGGNEQFF. CDR3 DNA: TGTGCCAGCAGGCCCTGGCCAGGGGGGGGGAATGAGCAGTTCTTC.